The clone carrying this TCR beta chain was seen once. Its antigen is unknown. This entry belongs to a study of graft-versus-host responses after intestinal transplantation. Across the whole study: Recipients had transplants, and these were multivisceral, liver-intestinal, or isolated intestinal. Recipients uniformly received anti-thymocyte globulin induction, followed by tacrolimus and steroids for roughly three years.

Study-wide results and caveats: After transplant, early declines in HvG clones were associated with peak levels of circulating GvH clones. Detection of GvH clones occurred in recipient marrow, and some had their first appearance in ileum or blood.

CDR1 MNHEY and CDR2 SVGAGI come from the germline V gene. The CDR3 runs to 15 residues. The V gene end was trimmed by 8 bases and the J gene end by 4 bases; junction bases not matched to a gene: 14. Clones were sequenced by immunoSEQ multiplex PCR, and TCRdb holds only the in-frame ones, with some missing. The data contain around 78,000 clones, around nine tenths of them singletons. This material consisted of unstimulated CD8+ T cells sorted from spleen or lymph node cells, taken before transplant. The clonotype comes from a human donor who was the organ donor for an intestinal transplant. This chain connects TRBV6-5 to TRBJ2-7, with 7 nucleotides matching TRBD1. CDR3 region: CASGATGNVSYEQYF. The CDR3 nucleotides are TGTGCCAGCGGCGCGACAGGGAATGTCTCGTACGAGCAGTACTTC.